Here is one TCR beta chain with its context. CDR3 length: 15 residues. Germline CDR1 and CDR2: SGDLS and YYNGEE. V lost 0 bases, J lost 6 bases, and 4 bases stayed unmatched. In the study's own analysis: By means of reference gene primer amplification, nucleated cell counts were estimated. TCRdb's table, derived via immunoSEQ multiplex PCR, lists solely in-frame clones and lacks some. The DNA was the basis for D and trimming; V, J and clone size are from that table. The data contain over 200,000 clones, about 85% of them singletons. This sample is drawn from a study of blood T cell repertoires in COVID-19. Study as a whole: Collection of acute and convalescent COVID-19 samples took place in the United States, Italy and Spain.

Participants' own reports of clinical history determined their cohort assignment. The sequenced material came from PBMCs or T cells enriched from blood (not recorded which). The receptor was isolated from a young man who had recovered from COVID-19. V usage is TRBV9 and J usage is TRBJ2-3; 10 nucleotides match TRBD2. Written as DNA, the CDR3 is TGTGCCAGCAGCGTAGAGGGTAGCGGGGGGGATACGCAGTATTTT. It is translated as CASSVEGSGGDTQYF.